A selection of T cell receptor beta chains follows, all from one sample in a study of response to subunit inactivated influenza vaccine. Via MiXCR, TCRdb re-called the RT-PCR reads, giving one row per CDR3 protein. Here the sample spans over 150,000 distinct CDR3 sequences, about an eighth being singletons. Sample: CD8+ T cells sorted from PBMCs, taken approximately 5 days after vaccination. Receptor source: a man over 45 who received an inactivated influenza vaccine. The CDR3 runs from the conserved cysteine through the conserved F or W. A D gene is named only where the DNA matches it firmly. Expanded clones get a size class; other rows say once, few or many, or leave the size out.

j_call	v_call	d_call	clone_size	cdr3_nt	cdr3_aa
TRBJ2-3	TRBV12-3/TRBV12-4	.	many	TGTGCCAGCAGTTTAATGGGGGGGGGCCGGGATACGCAGTATTTT	CASSLMGGGRDTQYF
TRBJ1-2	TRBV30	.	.	TGTGCCTTATTAAAAGGGGGTAACTATGGCTACACCTTC	CALLKGGNYGYTF
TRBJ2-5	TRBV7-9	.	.	TGTGCCAGCAGTCCGGACAGTGAAGAGACCCAGTACTTC	CASSPDSEETQYF
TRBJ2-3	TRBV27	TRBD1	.	TGTGCCAGCAGTTCGGACAGGGTTCCAGATACGCAGTATTTT	CASSSDRVPDTQYF
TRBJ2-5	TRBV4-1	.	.	TGCGCCAGCAGCCAAGAAATTAGGAGGTCCCCAGGGCAAGAGACCCAGTACTTC	CASSQEIRRSPGQETQYF
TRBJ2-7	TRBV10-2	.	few	TGCGCCAGCTCCATTCATAGTTCCTACGAGCAGTACTTC	CASSIHSSYEQYF
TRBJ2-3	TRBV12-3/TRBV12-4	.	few	TGTGCCAGCGGGGGCGGAAGCGGGAGCACAGATACGCAGTATTTT	CASGGGSGSTDTQYF
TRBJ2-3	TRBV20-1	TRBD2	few	TGCAGTGCTATAATCACCGGGACTAGGATTAGAGATACGCAGTATTTT	CSAIITGTRIRDTQYF
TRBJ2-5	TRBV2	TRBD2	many	TGTGCCAGCAGTGGTACTAGCGGACTAACCCAAGAGACCCAGTACTTC	CASSGTSGLTQETQYF
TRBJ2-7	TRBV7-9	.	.	TGTGCCAGCAGCTTATCAGCTACCTACGAGCAGTACTTC	CASSLSATYEQYF
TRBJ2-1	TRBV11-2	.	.	TGTGCCAGCAGCTTAGTTCGTGGTACCTACAATGAGCAGTTCTTC	CASSLVRGTYNEQFF
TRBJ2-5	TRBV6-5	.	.	TGTGCCAGCAGTTACATGGGGGAAGAGACCCAGTACTTC	CASSYMGEETQYF
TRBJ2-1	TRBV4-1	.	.	TGCGCCAGCAGCCAAGTTCTGGCTCACGGCAGCTCCTACAATGAGCAGTTCTTC	CASSQVLAHGSSYNEQFF
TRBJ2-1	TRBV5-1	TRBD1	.	TGCGCCAGCAGCATGGGGACAGGGGGGGTAAATGAGCAGTTCTTC	CASSMGTGGVNEQFF
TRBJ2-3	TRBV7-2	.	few	TGTGCCAGCAGCCAGCTTATGCAGGGTATAGATACGCAGTATTTT	CASSQLMQGIDTQYF
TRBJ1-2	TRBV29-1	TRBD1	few	TGCAGCGCTACAGGGGATTCGCACTATGGCTACACCTTC	CSATGDSHYGYTF
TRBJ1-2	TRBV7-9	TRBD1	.	TGTGCCAGCAGCTCAACGGACAGGGATAGTTATGGCTACACCTTC	CASSSTDRDSYGYTF
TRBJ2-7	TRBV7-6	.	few	TGTGCCAGCAGCTTAGCTATAGGTGGGACCTACGAGCAGTACTTC	CASSLAIGGTYEQYF
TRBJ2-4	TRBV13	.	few	TGTGCCAGCAGCACCCCCGGGAACAAAAACATTCAGTACTTC	CASSTPGNKNIQYF
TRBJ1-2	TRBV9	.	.	TGTGCCAGCAGTCCTCAGGGGTTCGGCTACACCTTC	CASSPQGFGYTF
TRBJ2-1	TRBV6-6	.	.	TGTGCCAGCAGTTACAAAAACGATGGGGAGCAGTTCTTC	CASSYKNDGEQFF
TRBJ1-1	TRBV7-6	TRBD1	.	TGTGCCAGCAGACAGGGGGCGTCGGGCACTGAAGCTTTCTTT	CASRQGASGTEAFF
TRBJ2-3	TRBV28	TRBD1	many	TGTGCCAGCAGTTCCGCCGGGACAGGGTTACATGATACGCAGTATTTT	CASSSAGTGLHDTQYF
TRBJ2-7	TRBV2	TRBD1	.	TGTGCCAGCAGTGAAAGGACAGGGGTCTCCTACGAGCAGTACTTC	CASSERTGVSYEQYF
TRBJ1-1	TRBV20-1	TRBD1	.	TGCAGTGCTAGAGGACAGGGGGACACTGAAGCTTTCTTT	CSARGQGDTEAFF
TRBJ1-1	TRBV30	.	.	TGTGCCTGGAGTGTAAGGAACACTGAAGCTTTCTTT	CAWSVRNTEAFF
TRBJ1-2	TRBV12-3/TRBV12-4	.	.	TGTGCCAGCTGTTTAGCGCTCGGCAGGGTGGCCGATAACTATGGCTACACCTTC	CASCLALGRVADNYGYTF
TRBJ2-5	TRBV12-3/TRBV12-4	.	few	TGTGCCAGCACCAAGGGGGAGACCCAGTACTTC	CASTKGETQYF
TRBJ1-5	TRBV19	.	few	TGTGCCAGTAGCGAGACACCTGGAAGCAATCAGCCCCAGCATTTT	CASSETPGSNQPQHF
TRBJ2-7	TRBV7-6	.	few	TGTGCCAGCACCCCGTCGGCACGTGGATCCTACGAGCAGTACTTC	CASTPSARGSYEQYF
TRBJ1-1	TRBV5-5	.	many	TGTGCCAGCAGCGGGCAAGTGAACACTGAAGCTTTCTTT	CASSGQVNTEAFF
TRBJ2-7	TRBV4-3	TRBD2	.	TGCGCCAGCAGCCAAGATTCTAGCGGGAGTTACGAGCAGTACTTC	CASSQDSSGSYEQYF
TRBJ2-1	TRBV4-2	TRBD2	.	TGTGCCAGCAGCCAAGAAGAGTTTCCTAGCGGGAGTCGGTATGAGCAGTTCTTC	CASSQEEFPSGSRYEQFF
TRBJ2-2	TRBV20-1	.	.	TGCAGTGCTAGAGCTTCCGGGACAACGAACACCGGGGAGCTGTTTTTT	CSARASGTTNTGELFF
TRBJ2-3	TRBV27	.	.	TGTCCCAACGGCCCCGGACGAGACACAGATACGCAGTATTTT	CPNGPGRDTDTQYF
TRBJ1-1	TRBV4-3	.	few	TGCGCCAGCAGCCAAGATCGGGCAGGGAACACTGAAGCTTTCTTT	CASSQDRAGNTEAFF